The present T cell receptor beta chain was sequenced within a study of T cell responses to AZD1222 COVID-19 vaccine. Some clones are missing from TCRdb's copy, which holds only in-frame ones; the method was immunoSEQ multiplex PCR. The repertoire holds tens of thousands of clones, with approximately 83% as singletons. Germline-derived CDR1 and CDR2 are MDHEN and SYDVKM. The CDR3 extends over 12 amino acids. V was pared by 2 bases and J by 5 bases, with 3 bases between. The TCR was taken from an adult who received the AZD1222 COVID-19 vaccine. The rearrangement joins TRBV28 to TRBJ1-4; D ambiguous. Sequenced here: peripheral blood, sampled 28 days after the second AZD1222 dose. The CDR3 region has the DNA TGTGCCAGCAGTTTAGGGAATGAAAAACTGTTTTTT. The encoded protein is CASSLGNEKLFF.